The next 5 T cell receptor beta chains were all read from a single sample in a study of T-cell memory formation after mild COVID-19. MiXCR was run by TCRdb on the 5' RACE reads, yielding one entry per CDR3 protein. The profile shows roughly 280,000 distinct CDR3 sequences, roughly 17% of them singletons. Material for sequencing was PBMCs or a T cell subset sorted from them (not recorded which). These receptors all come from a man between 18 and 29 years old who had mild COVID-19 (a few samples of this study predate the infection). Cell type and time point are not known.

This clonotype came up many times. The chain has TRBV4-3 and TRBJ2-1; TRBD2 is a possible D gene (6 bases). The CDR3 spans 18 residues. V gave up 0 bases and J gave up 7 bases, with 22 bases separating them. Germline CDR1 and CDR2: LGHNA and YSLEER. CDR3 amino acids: CASSQEHSGGALWNEQFF. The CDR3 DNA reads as TGCGCCAGCAGCCAAGAACATTCCGGGGGAGCCCTTTGGAATGAGCAGTTCTTC.

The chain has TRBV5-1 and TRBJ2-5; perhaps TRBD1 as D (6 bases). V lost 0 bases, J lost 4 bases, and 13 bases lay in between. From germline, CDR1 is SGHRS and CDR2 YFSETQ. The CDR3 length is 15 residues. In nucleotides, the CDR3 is TGCGCCAGCAGCTTGGGAACAGGGTCGGGAGAGACCCAGTACTTC. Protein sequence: CASSLGTGSGETQYF.

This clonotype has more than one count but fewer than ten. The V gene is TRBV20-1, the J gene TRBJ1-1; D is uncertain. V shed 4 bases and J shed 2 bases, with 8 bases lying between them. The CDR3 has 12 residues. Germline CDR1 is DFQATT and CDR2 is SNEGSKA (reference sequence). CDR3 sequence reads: CSATTVNTEAFF. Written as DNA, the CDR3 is TGCAGTGCTACCACTGTCAACACTGAAGCTTTCTTT.

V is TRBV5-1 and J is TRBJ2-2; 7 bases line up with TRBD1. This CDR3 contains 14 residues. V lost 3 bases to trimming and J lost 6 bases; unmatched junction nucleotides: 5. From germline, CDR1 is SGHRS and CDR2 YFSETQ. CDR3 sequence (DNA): TGCGCCAGCAGCTCGACAGGGCGCGCCGGGGAGCTGTTTTTT. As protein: CASSSTGRAGELFF.

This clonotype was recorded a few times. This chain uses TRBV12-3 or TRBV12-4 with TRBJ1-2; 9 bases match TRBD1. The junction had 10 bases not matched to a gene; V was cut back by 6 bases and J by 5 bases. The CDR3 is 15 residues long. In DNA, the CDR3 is TGTGCCAGCAGCATAGGTACAGGGGGCCGGTATGGCTACACCTTC. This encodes CASSIGTGGRYGYTF.